The T cell receptor beta chain described here comes from a study of read filtering for tumor transcriptome and immune sequencing. Study details: IR-seq gave about 4 to 10.27 million TCR reads per sample; RNA-seq gave roughly 80 to 1,300.

This library used around 0.4 ug RNA and molecular barcoded adaptors spanning alpha/delta and beta/gamma chains. TCRdb re-called the reads through MiXCR, storing one row per CDR3 protein. The repertoire holds about 60,000 distinct CDR3 sequences, roughly 13% seen once, with about 44% in the top ten. Trimming took 5 bases from V and 5 from J; bases not matched to a gene: 7. CDR3 length equals 14 residues. Germline V lookup: CDR1 SNHLY, CDR2 FYNNEI. On this clonotype itself: The antigen remains undetermined.

General study findings and limits: Dropping single-read clonotypes raised IR-seq and RNA-seq shared-clonotype correlation. About 77% of IR-seq clonotypes had a single read, yet these held around 3.5% of reads.

Bone marrow was sampled from every patient at the time of active disease. V is TRBV2 and J is TRBJ2-5; 8 positions match TRBD1. Sample: a population of CD138-negative cells sorted from bone marrow. The TCR was taken from a donor at least 40 years old with multiple myeloma. The CDR3 loop is CASSQGAGVETQYF. The CDR3, as DNA: TGTGCCAGCAGTCAGGGGGCGGGTGTTGAGACCCAGTACTTC.